The 19 T cell receptor beta chains listed next were all sequenced from one sample in a study of circulating CD8 cells and anti-PD-1 response in melanoma. Each library started from approximately 15 ng of total RNA using the QIAseq Immune Repertoire TCR panel. A single record per CDR3 protein comes from TCRdb applying MiXCR to the reads. Among approximately 310 distinct CDR3 sequences listed, 10% to 12% were seen once. Four subsets defined by PD-1 and/or TIGIT were sorted from live CD3+CD8+TCRalphabeta+ cells. Sample: CD8+ T cells from PBMCs, taken at baseline or after one month of anti-PD-1 therapy (not recorded which). The receptor source for this set is a human donor with melanoma.

This clonotype is classed as medium-sized. The junction departs from the called germline gene at one end, perhaps through a read error. The chain couples TRBV2 to TRBJ2-7; a weak D match, TRBD1 (6 bases). Germline assignment: CDR1 SNHLY and CDR2 FYNNEI. CDR3 size: 12 residues. The CDR3 nucleotides read TGTACCAGCAAACAGGGTCTACGGGAGCAGTACTTC. This translates into CTSKQGLREQYF. Complete variable domain (other parts from reference TRBV2 and TRBJ2-7): EPEVTQTPSHQVTQMGQEVILRCVPISNHLYFYWYRQILGQKVEFLVSFYNNEISEKSEIFDDQFSVERPDGSNFTLKIRSTKLEDSAMYFCTSKQGLREQYFGPGTRLTVT.

By its share, this clonotype is medium-sized. The chain joins TRBV24-1 to TRBJ2-3; TRBD1 matches 10 bases. Germline-derived CDR1 and CDR2 are KGHDR and SFDVKD. V lost 6 bases to trimming and J lost 4 bases; unmatched junction nucleotides: 12. CDR3 length: 17 residues. The CDR3 reads CATSTIKDRGSSDTQYF. The CDR3 coding sequence is TGTGCCACCAGTACGATTAAGGACAGGGGGTCGTCAGATACGCAGTATTTT.

A single count supports this clonotype. A much more abundant neighbour one base away suggests this may be a read error. The rearrangement links TRBV20-1 to TRBJ2-2; 11 bases agree with TRBD1. Germline assignment: CDR1 DFQATT and CDR2 SNEGSKA (reference sequence). The CDR3 contains 13 residues. The junction had 6 bases not matched to a gene; V was cut back by 6 bases and J by 9 bases. CDR3 in DNA: TGCAGTGCCGGGACAGGGGGGGCCAGGGAGCTGTTTTTT. This sequence encodes CSAGTGGARELFF.

This clonotype is large (0.1 to 1%) by share. The rearrangement uses TRBV12-5 and TRBJ2-3; D may be TRBD2 (7 bases). The CDR3 consists of 13 residues. The ends were cut back, 7 bases at V and 1 base at J, with 9 bases in the middle. Germline V CDR1 and CDR2: LGHNT, FRNRAP. CDR3 coding DNA: TGTGCTAGTGAGGGGGGGGGCACAGATACGCAGTATTTT. Its translation is CASEGGGTDTQYF.

By proportion, this clonotype is medium-sized. V gene TRBV19 combines with J gene TRBJ1-5; D remains ambiguous. The ends were cut back, 1 base at V and 5 bases at J, with 12 bases in the middle. CDR1 is LNHDA and CDR2 is SQIVND in the germline V gene (reference sequence). This CDR3 has 15 residues. The CDR3 nucleotides read TGTGCCAGTAGTATAGGGGCGGACTCCTATCAGCCCCAGCATTTT. Translated: CASSIGADSYQPQHF.

This clonotype is deemed large (0.1 to 1%). Compared with germline, one end of the junction differs, possibly owing to a read error. The chain has TRBV20-1 and TRBJ2-7; the D gene is possibly TRBD2 (5 bases). The CDR3 extends over 13 amino acids. Germline CDR1 DFQATT, CDR2 SNEGSKA (reference sequence). As DNA, the CDR3 is TGCAGTGCGAGAGGGCTAGCTTCCTACGAGCAGTACTTC. Protein sequence: CSARGLASYEQYF.

In DNA, the CDR3 is TGTGCCAGCGGGGGACTAGCGGGTTACAATGAGCAGTTCTTC. It specifies CASGGLAGYNEQFF. This sequence joins TRBV7-2 and TRBJ2-1; 12 nucleotides line up with TRBD2. V was pared by 8 bases and J by 4 bases, with 3 bases of the junction left unmatched. The CDR3 is 14 residues long. Germline V gene lookup returns CDR1 SGHTA and CDR2 FQGNSA. Filled out from reference TRBV7-2 and TRBJ2-1, the complete variable domain reads GAGVSQSPSNKVTEKGKDVELRCDPISGHTALYWYRQSLGQGLEFLIYFQGNSAPDKSGLPSDRFSAERTGGSVSTLTIQRTQQEDSAVYLCASGGLAGYNEQFFGPGTRLTVL.

For this clonotype: A much larger clone is a single base away; this may be a read error. The chain joins TRBV14 to TRBJ2-1; no firm D call. The length of the CDR3 is 15 residues. Between the trimmed V and J ends, which lost 0 bases and 10 bases, there was a span of 16 bases. Germline CDR1 and CDR2: SGHDN and FVKESK. For the CDR3, the DNA is TGTGCCAGCAGCCAAGATGTCAGTCGGTTGCACGAGCAGTTCTTC. It is translated as CASSQDVSRLHEQFF.

By share, this clonotype counts as large. The chain couples TRBV2 to TRBJ2-3, with D perhaps assigned TRBD1 or TRBD2 (5 bases each). Germline values: CDR1 SNHLY, CDR2 FYNNEI. This CDR3 contains 14 residues. V gave up 6 bases and J gave up 2 bases, with 12 bases separating them. The DNA of the CDR3 is TGTGCCAGCAGAGAGGGACCGGTCACAGATACGCAGTATTTT. This gives the protein CASREGPVTDTQYF.

Concerning this clonotype: Compared with germline, one end of the junction differs, possibly owing to a read error. This chain uses TRBV10-3 with TRBJ2-7, with D maybe TRBD1 (6 bases). Germline V gives CDR1 ENHRY, CDR2 SYGVKD. CDR3 size: 16 residues. CDR3 DNA: TGTGCCACGGGGCCTGGCGGAGGACAGAGGAATTACGGGCAGTACTTC. Translated, it gives CATGPGGGQRNYGQYF.

This clonotype is categorized as medium-sized (0.01 to 0.1%). The gene calls are TRBV5-4 and TRBJ2-1; D remains ambiguous. Germline V gene sequence: CDR1 SGHNT, CDR2 YYREEE (reference sequence). Trimming took off 4 bases at V and 0 bases at J, with 5 bases between the two ends. There are 13 residues in the CDR3. For the CDR3, the DNA is TGTGCCAGCAGCCTAGACTCCTACAATGAGCAGTTCTTC. This translates into CASSLDSYNEQFF.

The chain combines TRBV19 with TRBJ1-2; unclear D gene. The CDR3 loop spans 13 amino acids. Trimming took off 8 bases at V and 5 bases at J, with 15 bases between the two ends. Germline V gives CDR1 LNHDA, CDR2 SQIVND (reference sequence). In DNA, the CDR3 is TGTGCCAGTGGACTCGGGTGGTTATATGGCTACACCTTC. Translated, it gives CASGLGWLYGYTF.

In its sample, this clonotype is large. The rearrangement links TRBV4-3 to TRBJ2-7; 7 nucleotides line up with TRBD2. CDR1 and CDR2 (germline): LGHNA, YSLEER. This CDR3 is built from 15 residues. Trimming removed 2 bases from V and 3 bases from J; junction bases left unmatched: 7. Written as DNA, the CDR3 is TGCGCCAGCAGCCAAACAAGCGGGGCAATCTACGAGCAGTACTTC. Its protein is CASSQTSGAIYEQYF.

Relative to its sample, this clonotype is hyperexpanded. The CDR3 coding sequence is TGTGCCAGCACCAGCGGGAGGGAGACCCAGTACTTC. Residues: CASTSGRETQYF. J is TRBJ2-5 and V is TRBV28, with 9 bases aligning to TRBD2. CDR3 length equals 12 residues. Looked up from germline, CDR1 is MDHEN and CDR2 is SYDVKM. V trimming: 7 bases; J trimming: 5 bases; junction bases outside the gene matches: 2.

As to this clonotype: Since a much larger clone is just one base distant, this may be a read error. J is TRBJ2-2 and V is TRBV30; D gene ambiguous. This CDR3 comprises 14 residues. CDR1 GTSNPN and CDR2 SVGIG come from the germline V gene (reference sequence). Trimming took off 1 base at V and 0 bases at J, with 6 bases between the two ends. CDR3 amino acids: CAWSGGANTGELFF. The CDR3 DNA reads TGTGCCTGGAGTGGTGGGGCGAACACCGGGGAGCTGTTTTTT.

This clonotype is categorized as large (0.1 to 1%). This chain joins TRBV19 and TRBJ2-1; maybe TRBD2 (6 bases). CDR1 is LNHDA, CDR2 SQIVND, per germline (reference sequence). This CDR3 has 14 amino acids. Trimming took off 3 bases at V and 4 bases at J, with 10 bases between the two ends. CDR3 nucleotide sequence: TGTGCCAGTAGTATGCTAGCGAGTTACAATGAGCAGTTCTTC. Protein: CASSMLASYNEQFF.

This clonotype is termed large. The J gene is TRBJ1-5, the V gene TRBV20-1; 7 nucleotides agree with TRBD1. CDR3 length: 16 amino acids. Germline V gene lookup returns CDR1 DFQATT and CDR2 SNEGSKA (reference sequence). Trimming cost V 0 bases and J 6 bases; bases outside gene matches: 11. The CDR3 protein is CSAREDARGISQPQHF. The CDR3 nucleotides are TGCAGTGCTAGAGAAGACGCCAGGGGGATAAGTCAGCCCCAGCATTTT.

This clonotype is termed large (0.1 to 1%). The chain is built from TRBV20-1 and TRBJ1-2, with 7 nucleotides matching TRBD1. V shed 0 bases, J shed 4 bases, and the junction held 5 bases outside the gene matches. CDR1 is DFQATT and CDR2 is SNEGSKA in the germline V gene (reference sequence). This CDR3 contains 14 residues. The CDR3 DNA reads TGCAGTGCTAGAGAGGTGGACAGGATCTATGGCTACACCTTC. Protein: CSAREVDRIYGYTF.

By sample share, this clonotype is large. This chain uses TRBV12-3 or TRBV12-4 with TRBJ2-1, with 8 bases fitting TRBD2. V shed 3 bases and J 5 bases; nucleotides not matched to a gene: 3. The CDR3 is 14 amino acids. The CDR3 coding sequence is TGTGCCAGCAGTTTTAGCGGGGTGGACAATGAGCAGTTCTTC. Translation gives CASSFSGVDNEQFF.